Below, 18 T cell receptor beta chains from the same sample are listed, as sequenced in a study of blood T cells in healthy people across ages. The second PCR ran about 6 to 12 cycles with a sample-barcoded 5' primer and J-beta primers. TCRdb called the 5' RACE reads again in MiXCR, with one record for every CDR3 protein. The table has under 1,100,000 distinct CDR3 sequences, under 30% seen once. This sample was also put to use in a study of T cells of mothers and their children.

The sample was blood. The receptors were sampled from a girl aged 2 to 9 in good health.

This clonotype has a handful of counts. This chain joins TRBV12-3 or TRBV12-4 and TRBJ2-1; 10 bases match TRBD2. The CDR3 loop spans 17 amino acids. J gave up 4 bases and V 2 bases, and 8 bases lay outside the gene matches. The CDR3 loop is CASSLILAGAVYNEQFF. The CDR3 DNA follows: TGTGCCAGCAGTTTAATCCTAGCGGGAGCGGTTTACAATGAGCAGTTCTTC.

The V gene is TRBV20-1, the J gene TRBJ1-4; TRBD1 agrees at 9 bases. The V gene's germline CDR1 is DFQATT and CDR2 SNEGSKA (reference sequence). The V segment lost 5 bases and the J segment 3 bases; nucleotides outside the gene matches: 7. This CDR3 region has 15 residues. DNA of the CDR3: TGCAGTGCTCGGGACAGGGAGGGTGCTAATGAAAAACTGTTTTTT. Residues: CSARDREGANEKLFF.

With respect to this clonotype: The final CDR3 position lacks the conserved phenylalanine or tryptophan, pointing to a likely read error. This rearrangement joins TRBV15 to TRBJ2-4; TRBD1 matches 9 bases. Germline loops: CDR1 LNHNV, CDR2 YYDKDF (reference sequence). V dropped 3 bases and J dropped 5; count of bases not matched to a gene: 5. CDR3 length: 15 residues. Here the CDR3 reads CATSRRRTGENIQYC. The CDR3 region has the DNA TGTGCCACCAGCAGGCGAAGGACAGGGGAAAACATTCAGTACTGC.

This sequence joins TRBV7-2 and TRBJ2-5, with D maybe TRBD1 (5 bases). With 3 bases removed from V and 0 bases from J, the gap between germline ends came to 17 bases. There are 17 residues in the CDR3. Germline loops: CDR1 SGHTA, CDR2 FQGNSA. The CDR3 DNA reads TGTGCCAGCAGCTTGGGTGGGGCAGGATCGTACCAAGAGACCCAGTACTTC. Translating gives CASSLGGAGSYQETQYF.

The gene calls are TRBV29-1 and TRBJ2-7; tentatively, D is TRBD1 or TRBD2 (5 bases each). Trimming cost V 7 bases and J 1 base, with 11 bases left between them. Germline assignment: CDR1 SQVTM and CDR2 ANQGSEA. The CDR3 sequence is 12 residues long. The CDR3 DNA reads TGCAGCGCTGAGGGGTCTTCCTACGAGCAGTACTTC. Translated: CSAEGSSYEQYF.

The gene calls are TRBV3-1 and TRBJ1-6, with 9 bases lining up with TRBD1. Germline trimming cut 1 base from V and 11 bases from J; bases unmatched to any gene: 3. This CDR3 contains 14 residues. In germline, CDR1 is LGHDT, CDR2 YNNKEL (reference sequence). This CDR3 is CASSQVGQGPPLHF. The CDR3, as DNA: TGTGCCAGCAGCCAAGTGGGACAGGGACCACCCCTCCACTTT.

This clonotype was detected only a few times. This rearrangement joins TRBV7-9 to TRBJ1-2, with 8 bases matching TRBD1. Trimming removed 5 bases from V and 3 bases from J; junction bases left unmatched: 2. The CDR3 loop spans 13 amino acids. From germline, CDR1 is SEHNR and CDR2 FQNEAQ (reference sequence). CDR3 DNA: TGTGCCAGCAGCACACAGGGGGACTATGGCTACACCTTC. This translates into CASSTQGDYGYTF.

This clonotype was counted at least ten times. The CDR3 is CASSLEIKDEQYF. The CDR3 DNA reads TGTGCCAGCAGCTTAGAGATAAAGGACGAGCAGTACTTC. The chain is built from TRBV7-8 and TRBJ2-7, with D uncertain. The length of the CDR3 is 13 residues. V was cut by 1 base and J by 5 bases, with 9 bases left in between. Per germline, CDR1 SGHVS and CDR2 FQNEAQ.

J is TRBJ2-5 and V is TRBV7-2; D gene unclear. V dropped 2 bases and J dropped 5 bases, with 15 bases sitting between them. Germline values: CDR1 SGHTA, CDR2 FQGNSA. The CDR3 totals 15 residues. The CDR3 loop reads CASSLWRGVTETQYF. The CDR3 DNA is TGTGCCAGCAGCTTATGGCGTGGCGTGACGGAGACCCAGTACTTC.

In its sample, this clonotype was seen a few times. This chain connects TRBV15 to TRBJ2-5; no reliable D call. The DNA matches TRBJ2-1 better at its end, which makes the J call doubtful. The CDR3 is 12 residues long. Germline assignment: CDR1 LNHNV and CDR2 YYDKDF (reference sequence). This CDR3 reads CATSRGPNEQFF. The CDR3, as DNA: TGTGCCACCAGTCGAGGACCGAATGAGCAGTTCTTC.

Here the CDR3 DNA reads TGCGCCAGCACAAGTCGGGGTGGGCCCAACATTCAGTACTTC. It encodes CASTSRGGPNIQYF. V gene TRBV23-1 combines with J gene TRBJ2-4; D possibly corresponds to TRBD2 (5 bases). TRBV23-1 counts as an open reading frame of uncertain function. Between the trimmed V and J ends, which lost 7 bases and 7 bases, there was a span of 17 bases. The CDR3 length is 14 residues.

There are a few counts of this clonotype. The V and J genes are TRBV5-6 and TRBJ2-2; 11 bases are shared with TRBD1. V lost 2 bases to trimming and J lost 5 bases; unmatched junction nucleotides: 2. The germline gives CDR1 SGHDT, CDR2 YYEEEE. The CDR3 contains 15 residues. The CDR3 loop reads CASSFRDRGTGELFF. The DNA of the CDR3 is TGTGCCAGCAGCTTCAGGGACAGGGGGACCGGGGAGCTGTTTTTT.

The table lists this clonotype with a few counts. The rearrangement links TRBV29-1 to TRBJ1-4; D is uncertain. This CDR3 has 10 amino acids. Germline CDR1 reads SQVTM; CDR2 reads ANQGSEA. With 7 bases removed from V and 5 bases from J, the gap between germline ends came to 5 bases. CDR3 in amino acids: CSAGNEKLFF. CDR3 nucleotides: TGCAGCGCCGGGAATGAAAAACTGTTTTTT.

A few counts support this clonotype. The chain couples TRBV7-2 to TRBJ2-7; D unclear. Germline V gene sequence: CDR1 SGHTA, CDR2 FQGNSA. CDR3 length: 16 amino acids. V lost 1 base, J lost 7 bases, and 20 bases lay in between. The CDR3 nucleotides read TGTGCCAGCAGCTTAGAAGGTCGAGCGCCTCTCCTAGAGCAGTACTTC. This codes for CASSLEGRAPLLEQYF.

V gene TRBV5-1 combines with J gene TRBJ1-2, with 8 bases identical to TRBD1. This CDR3 is built from 14 residues. Germline CDR1 reads SGHRS; CDR2 reads YFSETQ. The trim removed 3 bases at V and 7 bases at J, leaving 8 bases unmatched. This CDR3 reads CASSSQGGAGGYTF. The CDR3 DNA reads TGCGCCAGCAGCTCACAGGGGGGGGCCGGTGGCTACACCTTC.

The chain joins TRBV11-3 to TRBJ1-1, with D tentatively TRBD1 (6 bases). V dropped 4 bases and J dropped 5 bases, with 17 bases sitting between them. The CDR3 has 15 amino acids. Germline V CDR1 and CDR2: SGHNT, YENEEA. CDR3 residues: CASSSNRATGTEAFF. The CDR3 DNA follows: TGTGCCAGCAGCTCAAACAGGGCCACGGGAACTGAAGCTTTCTTT.

Only a few counts were recorded for this clonotype. V gene TRBV12-3 or TRBV12-4 combines with J gene TRBJ2-5; TRBD2 agrees at 10 bases. Trimming removed 5 bases from V and 6 bases from J; junction bases left unmatched: 6. The length of the CDR3 is 14 residues. CDR3 loop: CASSPGTSDKTQYF. The CDR3 region has the DNA TGTGCCAGCAGTCCCGGGACTAGCGACAAGACCCAGTACTTC.

This clonotype appeared a few times. The V call is TRBV29-1, the J call TRBJ1-2; 10 bases are shared with TRBD1. This CDR3 spans 14 amino acids. Germline V gene lookup returns CDR1 SQVTM and CDR2 ANQGSEA. Trimming took 3 bases from V and 6 from J; bases not matched to a gene: 7. The CDR3 loop is CSVEGTGEQDGYTF. The DNA of the CDR3 is TGCAGCGTTGAGGGGACAGGGGAGCAGGATGGCTACACCTTC. The whole variable domain, remainder taken from reference TRBV29-1 and TRBJ1-2, is SAVISQKPSRDICQRGTSLTIQCQVDSQVTMMFWYRQQPGQSLTLIATANQGSEATYESGFVIDKFPISRPNLTFSTLTVSNMSPEDSSIYLCSVEGTGEQDGYTFGSGTRLTVV.